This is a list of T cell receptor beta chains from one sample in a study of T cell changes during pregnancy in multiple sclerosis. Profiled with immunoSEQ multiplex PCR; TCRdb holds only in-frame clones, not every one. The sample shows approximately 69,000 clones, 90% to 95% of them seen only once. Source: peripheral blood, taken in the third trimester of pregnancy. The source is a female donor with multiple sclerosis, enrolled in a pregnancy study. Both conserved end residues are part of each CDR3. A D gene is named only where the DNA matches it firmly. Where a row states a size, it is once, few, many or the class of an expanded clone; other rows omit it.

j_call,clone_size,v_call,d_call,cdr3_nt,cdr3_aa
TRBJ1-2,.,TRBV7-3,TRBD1,TGTGCCAGCAGCTATACAGGGGGCGGGTTCTATGGCTACACCTTC,CASSYTGGGFYGYTF
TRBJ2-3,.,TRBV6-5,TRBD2,TGTGCCAGCAGTTACTCGACTAGCAGCCGCACAGATACGCAGTATTTT,CASSYSTSSRTDTQYF
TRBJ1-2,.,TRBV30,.,TGTGCCTGGAACAGCCCTAACTATGGCTACACCTTC,CAWNSPNYGYTF
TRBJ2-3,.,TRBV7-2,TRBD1,TGTGCCAGCAGCCAACAGGGGGCTAGCACAGATACGCAGTATTTT,CASSQQGASTDTQYF
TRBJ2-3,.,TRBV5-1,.,TGCGCCAGCAGCTTGGCCGGGAACCCCACAGATACGCAGTATTTT,CASSLAGNPTDTQYF
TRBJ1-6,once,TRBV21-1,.,TGTGCCAGCAGCAAAGAAGGACAGGGAAATTCTTCACCCCTCCACTTT,CASSKEGQGNSSPLHF
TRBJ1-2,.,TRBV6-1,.,TGTGCCAGCAGTGAAGCCCGACAGGGCTACACCTTC,CASSEARQGYTF
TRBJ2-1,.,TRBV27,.,TGTGCCAGCAGTTCACTTTTAGCGGCCCCGGTCGGTGAGCAGTTCTTC,CASSSLLAAPVGEQFF
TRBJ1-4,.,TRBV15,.,TGTGCCACCTCAGGGGAAGGAAGGGAAAAACTGTTTTTT,CATSGEGREKLFF
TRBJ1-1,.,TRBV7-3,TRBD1,TGTGCCAGCAGCTTAAGACCAGACAGGGGGGTCGGGAGTACTGAAGCTTTCTTT,CASSLRPDRGVGSTEAFF
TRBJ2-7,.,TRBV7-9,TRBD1,TGTGCCAGCAGTCCTTCCACAGGGGAAGCTTCCTACGAGCAGTACTTC,CASSPSTGEASYEQYF
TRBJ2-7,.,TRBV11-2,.,TGTGCCAGCAGCTTTGGGCGGGGAGACGACGAGCAGTACTTC,CASSFGRGDDEQYF
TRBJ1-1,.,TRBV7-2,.,TGTGCCAGCAGCTCCCTATCGGGACAGAACACTGAAGCTTTCTTT,CASSSLSGQNTEAFF
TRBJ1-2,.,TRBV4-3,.,TGCGCCAGCAGCCAAGATTTAGGACGGGGAATTTCGAACTATGGCTACACCTTC,CASSQDLGRGISNYGYTF
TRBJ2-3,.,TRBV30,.,TGTGCCTGGACAGGGGCAGATACGCAGTATTTT,CAWTGADTQYF
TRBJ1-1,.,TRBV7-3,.,TGTGCCAGCAGCTTAAACAGGGCGGGTGAAGCTTTCTTT,CASSLNRAGEAFF
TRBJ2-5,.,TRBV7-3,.,TGTGCCAGCAGCCCCTCAGGCGGGGTAGGAACGGAGACCCAGTACTTC,CASSPSGGVGTETQYF
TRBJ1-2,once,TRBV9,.,TGTGCCAGCAGCGTAGCTCCGGGGAGTAACTATGGCTACACCTTC,CASSVAPGSNYGYTF
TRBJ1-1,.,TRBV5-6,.,TGTGCCAGCAGCTTGCTCAGGGCCACTGAAGCTTTCTTT,CASSLLRATEAFF
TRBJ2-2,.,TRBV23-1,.,TGCGCCACCTACATCCAGGGGACACGGAAACGGGTCGGGGAGCTGTTTTTT,CATYIQGTRKRVGELFF
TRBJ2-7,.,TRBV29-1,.,TGCAGCGTTGGTTTCAGCTCCTACGAGCAGTACTTC,CSVGFSSYEQYF
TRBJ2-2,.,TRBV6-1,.,TGTGCCAGCAGTGCCGGGAGGAACACCGGGGAGCTGTTTTTT,CASSAGRNTGELFF
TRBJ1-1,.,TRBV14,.,TGTGCCAGCAGCCAAGTTATCGGGGTTGAAGCTTTCTTT,CASSQVIGVEAFF
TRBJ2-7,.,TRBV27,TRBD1,TGTGCCAGCCGACAGGGCTCCTACGAGCAGTACTTC,CASRQGSYEQYF
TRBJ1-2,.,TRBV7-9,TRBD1,TGTGCCAGCTACAGGGGGCCGGCCTATGGCTACACCTTC,CASYRGPAYGYTF
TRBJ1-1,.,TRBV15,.,TGTGCCACCAGCAGAGATCGCGGGGGGTCCAACACTGAAGCTTTCTTT,CATSRDRGGSNTEAFF
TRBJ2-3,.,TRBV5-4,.,TGTGCCAGCAGCTTGGGGGGGGGCCTAGATACGCAGTATTTT,CASSLGGGLDTQYF
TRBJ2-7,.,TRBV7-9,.,TGTGCCAGCAGCTTTTTAAGGGGGTCCGGCGAGCAGTACTTC,CASSFLRGSGEQYF
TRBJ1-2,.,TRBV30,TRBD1,TGTGCCTGGAGCAAACAGGGGGGTCTAATAGGCTACACCTTC,CAWSKQGGLIGYTF
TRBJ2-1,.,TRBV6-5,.,TGTGCCAGCATCCCCCCCCGAGCCCCCCATGAGCAGTTCTTC,CASIPPRAPHEQFF
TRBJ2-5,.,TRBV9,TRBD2,TGTGCCAGCAGCGTAGTTGGGACTAGCGGGGGAAGGGGGGAGACCCAGTACTTC,CASSVVGTSGGRGETQYF
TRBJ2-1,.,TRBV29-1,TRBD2,TGCAGCGGGGGGGGTGTGGGCGGCCCTACGGGCAATGAGCAGTTCTTC,CSGGGVGGPTGNEQFF
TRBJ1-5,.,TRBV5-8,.,TGTGCCAGCAGCTTGGGAGGGAGGGGCGGTCAGCCCCAGCATTTT,CASSLGGRGGQPQHF
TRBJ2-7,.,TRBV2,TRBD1,TGTGCCAGCAGCTTTGGGGGACAGGGGAGCGACGAGCAGTACTTC,CASSFGGQGSDEQYF
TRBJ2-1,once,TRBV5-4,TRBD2,TGTGCCAGCAGCCGGGGACTAGCGGGGGGGCCGAATGAGCAGTTCTTC,CASSRGLAGGPNEQFF
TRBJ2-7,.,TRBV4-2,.,TGTGCCAGCAGCCAAGCTGCGGACAACCTTTACGAGCAGTACTTC,CASSQAADNLYEQYF
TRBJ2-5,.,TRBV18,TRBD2,TGTGCCAGTACAGGGACTAGTCAAGAGACCCAGTACTTC,CASTGTSQETQYF
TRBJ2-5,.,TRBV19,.,TGTGCCAGTAGTATCGTCGTACAAGAGACCCAGTACTTC,CASSIVVQETQYF
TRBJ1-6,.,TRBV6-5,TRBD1,TGTGCCAGCAGTTTCTCTAGACAGGGAAATTCACCCCTCCACTTT,CASSFSRQGNSPLHF
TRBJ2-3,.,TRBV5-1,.,TGCGCCAGCAGATCTCCGGGACTGAGGAACACAGATACGCAGTATTTT,CASRSPGLRNTDTQYF
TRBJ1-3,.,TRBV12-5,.,TGTGCTAGTGGTTTGGTACAGGTGGACTCTGGAAACACCATATATTTT,CASGLVQVDSGNTIYF